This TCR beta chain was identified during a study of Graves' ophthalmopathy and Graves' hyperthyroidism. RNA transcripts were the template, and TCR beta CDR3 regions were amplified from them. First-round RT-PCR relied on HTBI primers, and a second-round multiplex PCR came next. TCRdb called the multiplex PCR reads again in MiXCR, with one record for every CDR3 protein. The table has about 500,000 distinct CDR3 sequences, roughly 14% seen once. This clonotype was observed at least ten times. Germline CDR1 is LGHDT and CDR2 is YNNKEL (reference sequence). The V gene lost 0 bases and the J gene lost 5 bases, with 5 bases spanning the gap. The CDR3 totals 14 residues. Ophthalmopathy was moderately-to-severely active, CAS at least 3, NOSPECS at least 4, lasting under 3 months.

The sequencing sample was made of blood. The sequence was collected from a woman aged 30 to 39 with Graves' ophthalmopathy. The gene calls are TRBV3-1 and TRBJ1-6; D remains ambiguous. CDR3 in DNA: TGTGCCAGCAGCCAAGAGCCGAATAATTCACCCCTCCACTTT. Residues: CASSQEPNNSPLHF.